In its sample, the clone carrying this T cell receptor (beta chain) was seen a few times. The sample is drawn from a study of blood T cell repertoires in COVID-19. Turning to the study itself: From T cells, B-cell-depleted T cells, or PBMCs came the material, which was cDNA or gDNA.

Per the original methods: Amplification from reference gene primers served as the basis for estimated nucleated cell counts. Assay: immunoSEQ multiplex PCR; the TCRdb copy retains only in-frame clones and omits some. Clonal size and the V and J genes are those of that table, whereas D and trimming came from the DNA. The sample shows about 110,000 clones, around 89% of them seen only once. Material for sequencing was peripheral blood. The receptor's source is a man in his forties with active or convalescent COVID-19.

This CDR3 reads CASSYLGTGGRNTEAFF. In DNA, the CDR3 is TGTGCCAGCAGTTACCTTGGGACAGGGGGCAGGAACACTGAAGCTTTCTTT. The V gene is TRBV27, the J gene TRBJ1-1, with 12 bases lining up with TRBD1. The trim removed 4 bases at V and 1 base at J, leaving 7 bases unmatched. The germline V gene encodes CDR1 MNHEY and CDR2 SMNVEV (reference sequence). The CDR3 is 17 amino acids.